This entry lists 20 T cell receptor beta chains sequenced from one sample in a study of T cells after yellow fever vaccination. MiXCR, run by TCRdb on the 5' RACE reads, gives a single entry per CDR3 protein. In the table there are approximately 160,000 distinct CDR3 sequences, roughly 8.8% of which are singletons. The sample in question was CD8+ T cells sorted from PBMCs, obtained 45 days after the yellow fever booster vaccination. These receptors originate from a man younger than 30 who received the YFV17D yellow fever vaccine.

There are many counts of this clonotype. The chain is built from TRBV7-9 and TRBJ2-7; tentatively, D is TRBD2 (5 bases). V lost 5 bases to trimming and J lost 9 bases, with 11 bases between them. Germline V CDR1 and CDR2: SEHNR, FQNEAQ (reference sequence). This CDR3 is built from 11 residues. CDR3 amino acids: CASSPAEAQYF. DNA for the CDR3: TGTGCCAGCAGCCCCGCGGAGGCGCAGTACTTC.

This chain links TRBV4-1 with TRBJ1-2; the D gene is possibly TRBD1 (5 bases). The germline gives CDR1 MGHRA, CDR2 YSYEKL. V lost 4 bases, J lost 3 bases, and 15 bases lay in between. This CDR3 region has 15 residues. The CDR3 reads CASSLHPGLYYGYTF. The DNA of the CDR3 is TGCGCCAGCAGCCTACACCCGGGACTCTACTATGGCTACACCTTC.

The table lists this clonotype with many counts. The chain combines TRBV7-2 with TRBJ2-1; D is possibly TRBD1 (7 bases). The CDR3 is 14 amino acids. V was shortened by 11 bases and J by 2 bases, with 16 bases between the two germline ends. Looked up from germline, CDR1 is SGHTA and CDR2 is FQGNSA. The chain's CDR3 is CAGQGGMPYNEQFF. CDR3 in DNA: TGTGCCGGCCAGGGGGGTATGCCCTACAATGAGCAGTTCTTC. The variable domain in full, with the rest retrieved from reference TRBV7-2 and TRBJ2-1, is GAGVSQSPSNKVTEKGKDVELRCDPISGHTALYWYRQSLGQGLEFLIYFQGNSAPDKSGLPSDRFSAERTGGSVSTLTIQRTQQEDSAVYLCAGQGGMPYNEQFFGPGTRLTVL.

The chain links TRBV6-4 to TRBJ2-3, with 10 bases lining up with TRBD2. The trim removed 3 bases at V and 0 bases at J, leaving 0 bases unmatched. This CDR3 has 15 amino acids. The V gene's germline CDR1 is MRHNA and CDR2 SNTAGT. The CDR3 protein is CASSEAGGSTDTQYF. The CDR3 bases are TGTGCCAGCAGTGAAGCGGGGGGGAGCACAGATACGCAGTATTTT.

The genes are TRBV6-5 and TRBJ2-2; no firm D call. Germline assignment: CDR1 MNHEY and CDR2 SVGAGI. CDR3 size: 12 residues. Trimming took 1 base from V and 4 from J, leaving 1 base between them. The CDR3 region has the DNA TGTGCCAGCAGTTACTTCACCGGGGAGCTGTTTTTT. Translating gives CASSYFTGELFF.

This clonotype was found many times. The V and J genes are TRBV13 and TRBJ2-6; possibly TRBD1 or TRBD2 for D (7 bases each). Trimming left V 5 bases short and J 4 bases short, with 12 bases between. The CDR3 covers 15 residues. Germline V CDR1 and CDR2: PRHDT, FYEKMQ (reference sequence). CDR3 loop: CASSQGGLGANVLTF. CDR3 DNA: TGTGCCAGCAGCCAGGGGGGGCTAGGGGCCAACGTCCTGACTTTC.

This clonotype has more than one count but fewer than ten. The genes are TRBV27 and TRBJ2-5; D is unresolved. V shed 5 bases and J shed 4 bases, with 17 bases lying between them. This CDR3 is built from 15 residues. From germline, CDR1 is MNHEY and CDR2 SMNVEV (reference sequence). CDR3 sequence: CASSPMNPAAETQYF. CDR3 coding DNA: TGTGCCAGCAGTCCAATGAACCCGGCGGCAGAGACCCAGTACTTC.

The V gene is TRBV4-1, the J gene TRBJ1-5, with 9 bases that match TRBD1. The V segment lost 0 bases and the J segment 2 bases; nucleotides outside the gene matches: 2. CDR3 length: 16 residues. Germline values: CDR1 MGHRA, CDR2 YSYEKL. CDR3 sequence: CASSQEWTGGNQPQHF. The CDR3 DNA sequence: TGCGCCAGCAGCCAAGAATGGACAGGGGGCAATCAGCCCCAGCATTTT.

This clonotype was found many times. The rearrangement joins TRBV3-1 to TRBJ2-7, with TRBD1 as a possible D gene (6 bases). V was trimmed by 5 bases and J by 4 bases, leaving 15 bases between them. The germline V gene has CDR1 LGHDT and CDR2 YNNKEL (reference sequence). The CDR3 has 14 residues. The CDR3 sequence is CASSGGGQPYEQYV. The CDR3, as DNA: TGTGCCAGCAGCGGGGGCGGGCAGCCTTACGAGCAGTACGTC.

V usage is TRBV2 and J usage is TRBJ1-5; D may be TRBD1 (6 bases). Per germline, CDR1 SNHLY and CDR2 FYNNEI. The CDR3 sequence is 13 residues long. Trimming shortened V by 8 bases and J by 7 bases, and 15 bases separated the two germline ends. The CDR3 nucleotides are TGTGCCAGCCTTTACAGGGCGGGCCAGCCCCAGCATTTT. It yields the protein CASLYRAGQPQHF.

The chain is built from TRBV28 and TRBJ2-5, with unresolved D. The V end was cut by 3 bases, the J end by 7 bases, with 15 bases between. Germline loops: CDR1 MDHEN, CDR2 SYDVKM. CDR3 length: 14 amino acids. The CDR3 reads CASSLFSRSRTQYF. The CDR3 DNA follows: TGTGCCAGCAGTTTGTTTAGCAGATCACGGACCCAGTACTTC.

Only a few counts were recorded for this clonotype. The chain is built from TRBV11-2 and TRBJ2-3, with TRBD2 identical over 9 bases. Germline-derived CDR1 and CDR2 are SGHAT and FQNNGV. The trim removed 6 bases at V and 2 bases at J, leaving 6 bases unmatched. There are 15 residues in the CDR3. In nucleotides, the CDR3 is TGTGCCAGCAGGGAAGCGGGGGGCATCACAGATACGCAGTATTTT. Translation gives CASREAGGITDTQYF.

This clonotype was counted between two and nine times. The gene calls are TRBV11-2 and TRBJ2-5; D may match TRBD1 or TRBD2 (5 bases each). V dropped 5 bases and J dropped 2 bases, with 18 bases sitting between them. Germline V CDR1 and CDR2: SGHAT, FQNNGV. The CDR3 covers 16 residues. The CDR3 loop is CASSPTWGLLQETQYF. CDR3 in DNA: TGTGCCAGCAGCCCCACCTGGGGGTTATTACAAGAGACCCAGTACTTC.

This clonotype appeared a few times. Here the CDR3 reads CASSYTPGTVGNIQYF. As DNA, the CDR3 is TGTGCCAGCAGTTACACCCCCGGGACGGTCGGGAACATTCAGTACTTC. This chain links TRBV6-5 with TRBJ2-4; D is tentatively TRBD1 or TRBD2 (5 bases each). The germline gives CDR1 MNHEY, CDR2 SVGAGI. Trimming took 2 bases from V and 7 from J, leaving 18 bases between them. The CDR3 is 16 residues long.

This clonotype was recorded many times. This chain connects TRBV4-1 to TRBJ2-1; tentatively, D is TRBD1 (6 bases). Trimming took off 2 bases at V and 4 bases at J, with 15 bases between the two ends. Germline V gene data show CDR1 as MGHRA and CDR2 as YSYEKL. This CDR3 has 16 amino acids. This CDR3 is CASSQRETGEYNEQFF. CDR3 coding DNA: TGCGCCAGCAGCCAAAGGGAGACAGGAGAGTACAATGAGCAGTTCTTC.

This clonotype has at least ten counts. The CDR3, as DNA: TGTGCCAGCAGCATAGACGGCCTTCCCTACAATGAGCAGTTCTTC. It yields the protein CASSIDGLPYNEQFF. The V and J genes are TRBV9 and TRBJ2-1, with D unresolved. V dropped 4 bases and J dropped 2 bases, with 13 bases sitting between them. This CDR3 is 15 amino acids long. The germline CDR1 and CDR2 sequences are SGDLS and YYNGEE. The full variable domain, rest sourced from reference TRBV9 and TRBJ2-1, is DSGVTQTPKHLITATGQRVTLRCSPRSGDLSVYWYQQSLDQGLQFLIQYYNGEERAKGNILERFSAQQFPDLHSELNLSSLELGDSALYFCASSIDGLPYNEQFFGPGTRLTVL.

This clonotype was seen more than once but under ten times. The chain employs TRBV3-1 and TRBJ1-6, with TRBD1 as a possible D gene (5 bases). Between the trimmed V and J ends, which lost 8 bases and 5 bases, there was a span of 10 bases. Germline V gene lookup returns CDR1 LGHDT and CDR2 YNNKEL (reference sequence). This CDR3 is 13 amino acids long. CDR3 protein: CASGGRNNSPLHF. The CDR3 DNA reads TGTGCCAGCGGGGGACGGAATAATTCACCCCTCCACTTT.

This clonotype appeared many times. This rearrangement joins TRBV4-3 to TRBJ2-3, with D unclear. CDR1 is LGHNA and CDR2 is YSLEER in the germline V gene. The CDR3 has 16 residues. Trimming took 1 base from V and 1 from J, leaving 12 bases between them. The CDR3 reads CASSQGDRFGTDTQYF. CDR3 sequence (DNA): TGCGCCAGCAGCCAAGGCGACCGCTTCGGCACAGATACGCAGTATTTT.

Only a few counts were recorded for this clonotype. This chain connects TRBV4-1 to TRBJ2-6; 9 bases align to TRBD1. The CDR3 runs 13 residues. Trimming took 2 bases from V and 18 from J; bases not matched to a gene: 8. Germline V gives CDR1 MGHRA, CDR2 YSYEKL. For the CDR3, the DNA is TGCGCCAGCAGCCAAAGGGCGGGGACAGGGAGGACTTTC. Translated, it gives CASSQRAGTGRTF.

V and J are TRBV5-1 and TRBJ1-1, with D uncertain. Germline-derived CDR1 and CDR2 are SGHRS and YFSETQ. The CDR3 has 14 amino acids. V was pared by 0 bases and J by 1 base, with 7 bases between. In DNA form, the CDR3 reads TGCGCCAGCAGCTTGGGAGGGAGGAACACTGAAGCTTTCTTT. This encodes CASSLGGRNTEAFF.